This T cell receptor beta chain is from a study of blood T cells in healthy people across ages. General observations from the study: It was the long-lived donors that had more naive CD4+ cells and higher diversity than aged donors.

It was with a sample-barcoded 5' primer and a J-beta primer mix that a second PCR of about 6 to 11 cycles was run. A 12-random-nucleotide template-switch adaptor tagged each cDNA molecule. TCRdb reprocessed the 5' RACE reads via MiXCR and lists one record per CDR3 protein. Of some 890,000 distinct CDR3 sequences listed, about 28% are singletons. Comments on this clonotype: Its antigen is currently unknown.

The germline gives CDR1 MDHEN, CDR2 SYDVKM. Trimming cost V 6 bases and J 7 bases, with 13 bases left between them. The length of the CDR3 is 13 residues. The sample also formed part of further work on T cells of mothers and their children. That paper notes: Reverse transcription into cDNA received all extracted RNA, at about 1.5 ug per 15 ul.

The sequence derives from a woman aged 40 to 55 in good health. V usage is TRBV28 and J usage is TRBJ2-1; D is uncertain. Specimen: blood. This chain's CDR3 is CASSWGSKNEQFF. In DNA, the CDR3 is TGTGCCAGCAGCTGGGGATCTAAGAATGAGCAGTTCTTC.